This T cell receptor beta chain was profiled in a study of OX40 agonist ivuxolimab in advanced cancers. In the study overall: The study enrolled dose-escalation patients with hepatocellular carcinoma, melanoma, renal cell or head and neck cancer. Overall study findings and caveats: Blood T cells, both CD4+ and CD8+, expanded clonally by week 6 at 0.1 to 3.0 mg/kg.

Individuals having autoimmune disease history or systemic immunosuppression were not enrolled. Blood sampling was done at baseline, cycle 4 day 1, and cycle 7 day 1. With 0 bases clipped from V and 6 bases from J, the junction kept 18 bases outside the gene matches. The germline gives CDR1 SGHKS, CDR2 YYEKEE (reference sequence). This CDR3 is 20 amino acids long. In the case of this clone: The antigen remains undetermined.

Produced via immunoSEQ multiplex PCR; TCRdb's table is partial and in-frame only. The repertoire holds 45,000 to 55,000 clones, more than 75% seen once, with 9% to 10% in the top ten. This clonotype was sampled from an adult with an advanced solid tumor such as melanoma, head and neck, liver or kidney cancer. The rearrangement uses TRBV5-5 and TRBJ2-1; 10 bases fit TRBD1. Sequencing was performed on CD4+ or CD8+ T cells sorted from blood, taken in a trial of the OX40 agonist ivuxolimab. The CDR3 reads CASSLATGTGVPTTFNEQFF. The CDR3 coding sequence is TGTGCCAGCAGCTTGGCAACCGGGACAGGGGTTCCCACGACGTTCAATGAGCAGTTCTTC.